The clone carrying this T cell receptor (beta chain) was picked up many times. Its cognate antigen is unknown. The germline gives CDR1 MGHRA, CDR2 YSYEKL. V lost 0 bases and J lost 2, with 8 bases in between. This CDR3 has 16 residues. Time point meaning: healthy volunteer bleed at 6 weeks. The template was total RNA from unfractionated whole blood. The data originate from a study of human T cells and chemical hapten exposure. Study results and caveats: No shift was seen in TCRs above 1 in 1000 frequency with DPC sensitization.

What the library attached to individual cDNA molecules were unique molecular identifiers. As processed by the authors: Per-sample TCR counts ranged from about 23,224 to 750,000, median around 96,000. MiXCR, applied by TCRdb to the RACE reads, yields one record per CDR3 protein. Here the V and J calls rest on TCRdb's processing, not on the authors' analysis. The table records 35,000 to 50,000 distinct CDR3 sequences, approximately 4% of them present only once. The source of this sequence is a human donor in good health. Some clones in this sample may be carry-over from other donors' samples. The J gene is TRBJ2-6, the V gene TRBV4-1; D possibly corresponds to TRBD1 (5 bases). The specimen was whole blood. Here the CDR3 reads CASSQDQGAGANVLTF. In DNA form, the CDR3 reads TGCGCCAGCAGCCAAGATCAAGGGGCTGGGGCCAACGTCCTGACTTTC.